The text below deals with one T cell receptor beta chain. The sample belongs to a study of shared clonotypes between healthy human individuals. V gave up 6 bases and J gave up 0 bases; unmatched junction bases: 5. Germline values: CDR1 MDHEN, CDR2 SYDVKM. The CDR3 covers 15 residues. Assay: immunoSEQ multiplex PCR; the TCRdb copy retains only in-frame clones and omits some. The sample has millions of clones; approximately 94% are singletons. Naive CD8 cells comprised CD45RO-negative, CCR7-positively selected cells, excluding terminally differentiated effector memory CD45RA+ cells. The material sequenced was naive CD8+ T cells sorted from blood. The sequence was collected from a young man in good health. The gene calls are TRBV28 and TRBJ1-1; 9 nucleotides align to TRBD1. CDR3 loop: CASRWTGALNTEAFF. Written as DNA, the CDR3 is TGTGCCAGCAGATGGACAGGGGCACTGAACACTGAAGCTTTCTTT.